This T cell receptor beta chain appears in the sequencing data of a study of blood T cell repertoires in COVID-19. Study-level background: PBMCs, B-cell-depleted T cells, or T cells provided the cDNA or gDNA that made up the material.

Authors' methods: Estimates of nucleated cell counts were drawn from the amplification of reference gene primers. Data came from immunoSEQ multiplex PCR; TCRdb stores just in-frame clones and leaves some out. The D gene and trimming were derived from the DNA, and the V and J assignments and clone size from that table. The table shows 95,000 to 150,000 clones, with around 77% occurring only once. CDR1 DFQATT and CDR2 SNEGSKA come from the germline V gene (reference sequence). Germline trimming cut 3 bases from V and 2 bases from J; bases unmatched to any gene: 8. CDR3 length: 15 residues. The chain links TRBV20-1 to TRBJ2-7; 9 bases agree with TRBD1. The sample consisted of peripheral blood. The sequence was collected from a human donor in a cohort sampled during active COVID-19. CDR3 amino acids: CSASGQGQGAYEQYF. The CDR3 region has the DNA TGCAGTGCTAGTGGCCAGGGACAGGGCGCCTACGAGCAGTACTTC.